The 7 T cell receptor beta chains below come from one sample, sequenced in a study of T cell changes during pregnancy in multiple sclerosis. Clones were sequenced by immunoSEQ multiplex PCR, and TCRdb holds only the in-frame ones, with some missing. The table lists 45,000 or so clones, approximately 96% of them singletons. The sequences come from peripheral blood, collected in the second trimester of pregnancy. These receptors originate from a female donor with multiple sclerosis, enrolled in a pregnancy study.

This chain links TRBV27 with TRBJ2-5; 10 positions agree with TRBD1. The trim removed 2 bases at V and 5 bases at J, leaving 8 bases unmatched. Germline-derived CDR1 and CDR2 are MNHEY and SMNVEV (reference sequence). The CDR3 extends over 16 amino acids. The CDR3, as DNA: TGTGCCAGCAGTTTAGCGGGACAGGGGATGGGGGAGACCCAGTACTTC. Amino acids: CASSLAGQGMGETQYF.

Only one count was recorded for this clone. The chain employs TRBV2 and TRBJ2-6; 8 bases align to TRBD2. CDR1 is SNHLY, CDR2 FYNNEI, per germline. V gave up 4 bases and J gave up 1 base; unmatched junction bases: 6. This CDR3 is built from 17 residues. CDR3 loop: CASSGPAGVSGANVLTF. In DNA form, the CDR3 reads TGTGCCAGCAGTGGGCCAGCGGGAGTGTCTGGGGCCAACGTCCTGACTTTC. The full variable domain, with the rest looked up from reference TRBV2 and TRBJ2-6, is EPEVTQTPSHQVTQMGQEVILRCVPISNHLYFYWYRQILGQKVEFLVSFYNNEISEKSEIFDDQFSVERPDGSNFTLKIRSTKLEDSAMYFCASSGPAGVSGANVLTFGAGSRLTVL.

The V gene is TRBV18, the J gene TRBJ2-5, with TRBD2 as a possible D gene (5 bases). In germline, CDR1 is KGHSH, CDR2 LQKENI. CDR3 length equals 14 residues. The ends were cut back, 1 base at V and 7 bases at J, with 13 bases in the middle. The DNA for the CDR3 is TGTGCCAGCTCACCACTTGTGACGGCGGGGACCCAGTACTTC. Residues: CASSPLVTAGTQYF.

The chain uses TRBV6-1 and TRBJ2-1; 7 nucleotides align to TRBD2. In germline, CDR1 is MNHNS, CDR2 SASEGT. V shed 2 bases and J 0 bases; nucleotides not matched to a gene: 1. The CDR3 has 15 residues. The CDR3 nucleotides are TGTGCCAGCAGTGAAATAGCGGGCTCCTACAATGAGCAGTTCTTC. Its protein product is CASSEIAGSYNEQFF.

The rearrangement uses TRBV18 and TRBJ2-6, with 7 bases lining up with TRBD1. Trimming cost V 3 bases and J 0 bases; bases outside gene matches: 5. There are 17 residues in the CDR3. Germline V gives CDR1 KGHSH, CDR2 LQKENI. In nucleotides, the CDR3 is TGTGCCAGCTCACCGTACAGGGACAGCTCTGGGGCCAACGTCCTGACTTTC. This encodes CASSPYRDSSGANVLTF.

The chain carries TRBV5-1 and TRBJ2-5; TRBD2 matches at 7 bases. Trimming removed 4 bases from V and 1 base from J; junction bases left unmatched: 19. The germline V gene has CDR1 SGHRS and CDR2 YFSETQ. CDR3 size: 19 residues. CDR3 bases: TGCGCCAGCAGCCGGGGCCCATCAATTGCGGGAGTTTCCCAAGAGACCCAGTACTTC. As protein: CASSRGPSIAGVSQETQYF.

V usage is TRBV6-6 and J usage is TRBJ1-4; tentatively, D is TRBD1 (5 bases). This CDR3 has 15 residues. Germline V lookup: CDR1 MNHNY, CDR2 SVGAGI (reference sequence). V dropped 6 bases and J dropped 0 bases, with 11 bases sitting between them. Here the CDR3 reads CASRADSSTNEKLFF. The CDR3 DNA sequence: TGTGCCAGCAGAGCTGACAGTTCAACTAATGAAAAACTGTTTTTT.